Below, 6 T cell receptor beta chains from the same sample are listed, as sequenced in a study of molecular identifiers for immune sequencing clone quantification. TCRdb passed the PCR reads through MiXCR, listing each CDR3 protein once. The sample lists about 330,000 distinct CDR3 sequences, roughly 24% seen once, with about 0.74% in the top ten. The sequencing sample was made of naive CD8+ T cells from blood, with Jurkat cell RNA spiked in. The sample's subset: FACS-sorted CD8+CD4-CCR7+CD45RA+ naive T cells. These TCRs come from a human donor in good health. Some libraries in this study had Jurkat cell RNA spiked in.

In the case of this clonotype: This may stem from a read error, because a much larger clone lies one nucleotide away. The gene calls are TRBV6-2 or TRBV6-3 and TRBJ2-3; no reliable D call. The length of the CDR3 is 10 residues. The germline gives CDR1 MNHEY, CDR2 SVGEGT. V was shortened by 8 bases and J by 8 bases, with 8 bases between the two germline ends. The CDR3 reads CASGVGTQYF. Written as DNA, the CDR3 is TGTGCCAGCGGGGTGGGTACGCAGTATTTT.

The chain employs TRBV5-1 and TRBJ2-5; D may be TRBD1 or TRBD2 (6 bases each). The germline V gene has CDR1 SGHRS and CDR2 YFSETQ. CDR3 length: 16 amino acids. Between the trimmed V and J ends, which lost 0 bases and 4 bases, there was a span of 16 bases. CDR3 DNA sequence: TGCGCCAGCAGCTTGGTCCGACAGGTGGAGGGAGAGACCCAGTACTTC. Translation: CASSLVRQVEGETQYF.

This chain joins TRBV6-2 or TRBV6-3 and TRBJ2-3; 12 bases map to TRBD2. J was trimmed by 4 bases and V by 8 bases; bases with no gene match: 7. CDR3 length equals 15 residues. CDR1 is MNHEY and CDR2 is SVGEGT in the germline V gene. The CDR3 coding sequence is TGTGCCAGCGCCTGGACTAGCGGGATATCAGATACGCAGTATTTT. This sequence encodes CASAWTSGISDTQYF.

This clonotype has more than one count but fewer than ten. V gene TRBV7-6 combines with J gene TRBJ2-1; 12 bases are shared with TRBD2. V shed 2 bases and J 8 bases; nucleotides not matched to a gene: 7. CDR1 SGHVS and CDR2 FNYEAQ come from the germline V gene. This CDR3 has 16 residues. As DNA, the CDR3 is TGTGCCAGCAGCTTATCCGCTAGCGGGGGGGCCTATGAGCAGTTCTTC. It encodes CASSLSASGGAYEQFF.

This clonotype has at least ten counts. This rearrangement joins TRBV7-2 to TRBJ2-3; perhaps TRBD2 as D (6 bases). Germline CDR1 reads SGHTA; CDR2 reads FQGNSA. V was pared by 5 bases and J by 0 bases, with 9 bases between. The CDR3 runs 14 residues. The CDR3 region has the DNA TGTGCCAGCAGCCTTGGACTAAGCACAGATACGCAGTATTTT. This gives the protein CASSLGLSTDTQYF.

The rearrangement links TRBV19 to TRBJ2-7, with 11 bases identical to TRBD2. Germline values: CDR1 LNHDA, CDR2 SQIVND (reference sequence). Trimming took 5 bases from V and 3 from J; bases not matched to a gene: 6. The CDR3 loop spans 15 amino acids. The chain's CDR3 is CASSSAGTSGYEQYF. The CDR3 nucleotides are TGTGCCAGTAGTTCCGCCGGGACTAGCGGCTACGAGCAGTACTTC.